In its sample, the clone carrying this TCR beta chain was seen a few times. Its antigen is currently unknown. Produced via immunoSEQ multiplex PCR; TCRdb's table is partial and in-frame only. The sample has nearly 35,000 clones; about 68% are singletons. These data come from a study of vaccination effects on CD4 cells after COVID-19. Study context: A median of 72 days separated the second dose and sampling.

The germline CDR1 and CDR2 sequences are SNHLY and FYNNEI. This CDR3 spans 14 amino acids. V was cut by 3 bases and J by 4 bases, with 12 bases left in between. Between days 10 and 11 of culture, CD4+ T cells were separated out. This individual contracted SARS-CoV-2 between March and December 2020, as verified by PCR. Each participant received a vaccine that was either BNT162b2 or mRNA-1273, given as two doses. Source: CD4+ T cells from PBMCs cultured without peptide, taken after COVID-19 vaccination. The source of this sequence is a human donor who had a prior SARS-CoV-2 infection. The chain has TRBV2 and TRBJ1-1; D ambiguous. The CDR3 region is CASSEFAGPTEAFF. The CDR3, as DNA: TGTGCCAGCAGTGAGTTTGCAGGACCCACTGAAGCTTTCTTT.